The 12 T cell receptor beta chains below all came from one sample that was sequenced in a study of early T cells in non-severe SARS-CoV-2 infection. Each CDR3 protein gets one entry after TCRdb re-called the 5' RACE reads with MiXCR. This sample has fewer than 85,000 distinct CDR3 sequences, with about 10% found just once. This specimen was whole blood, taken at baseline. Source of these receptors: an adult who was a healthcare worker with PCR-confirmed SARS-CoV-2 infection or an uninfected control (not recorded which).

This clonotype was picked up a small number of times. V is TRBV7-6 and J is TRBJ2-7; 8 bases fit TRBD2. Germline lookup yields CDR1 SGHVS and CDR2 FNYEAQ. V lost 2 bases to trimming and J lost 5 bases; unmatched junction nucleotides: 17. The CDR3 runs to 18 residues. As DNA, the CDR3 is TGTGCCAGCAGCTTATTAGCCGGAGTCGGGGGGGCGAGGAACGAGCAGTACTTC. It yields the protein CASSLLAGVGGARNEQYF.

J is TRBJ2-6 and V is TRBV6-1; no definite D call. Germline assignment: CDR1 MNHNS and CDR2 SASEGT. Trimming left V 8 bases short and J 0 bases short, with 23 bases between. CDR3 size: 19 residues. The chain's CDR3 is CASGQWGLFTGSGANVLTF. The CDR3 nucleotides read TGTGCCAGCGGTCAATGGGGTTTATTTACCGGCTCTGGGGCCAACGTCCTGACTTTC.

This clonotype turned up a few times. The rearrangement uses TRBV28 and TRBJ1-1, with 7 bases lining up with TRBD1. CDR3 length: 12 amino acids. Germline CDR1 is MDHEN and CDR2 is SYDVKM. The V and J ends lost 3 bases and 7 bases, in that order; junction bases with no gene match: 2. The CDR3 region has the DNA TGTGCCAGCAGTTTGTGGGACAGTGAAGCTTTCTTT. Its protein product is CASSLWDSEAFF.

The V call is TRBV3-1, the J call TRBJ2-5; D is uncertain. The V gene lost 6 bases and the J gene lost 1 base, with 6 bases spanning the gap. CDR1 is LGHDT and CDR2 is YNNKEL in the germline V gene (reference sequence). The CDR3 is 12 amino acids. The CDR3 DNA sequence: TGTGCCAGCAGTCGGGCCCAAGAGACCCAGTACTTC. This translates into CASSRAQETQYF.

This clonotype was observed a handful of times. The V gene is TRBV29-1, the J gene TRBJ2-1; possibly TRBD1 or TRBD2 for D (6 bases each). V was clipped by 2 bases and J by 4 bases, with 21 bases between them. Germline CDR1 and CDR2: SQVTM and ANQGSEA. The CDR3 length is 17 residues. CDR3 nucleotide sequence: TGCAGCGTTGAACCCTGGTGGGGGGCACAAATTTACAATGAGCAGTTCTTC. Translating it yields CSVEPWWGAQIYNEQFF.

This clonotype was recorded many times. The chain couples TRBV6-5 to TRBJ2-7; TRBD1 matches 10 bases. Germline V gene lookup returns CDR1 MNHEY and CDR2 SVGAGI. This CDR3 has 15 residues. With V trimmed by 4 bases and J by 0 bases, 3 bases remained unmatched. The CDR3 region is CASSSGQGVSYEQYF. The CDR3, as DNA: TGTGCCAGCAGTTCCGGACAGGGGGTCTCCTACGAGCAGTACTTC.

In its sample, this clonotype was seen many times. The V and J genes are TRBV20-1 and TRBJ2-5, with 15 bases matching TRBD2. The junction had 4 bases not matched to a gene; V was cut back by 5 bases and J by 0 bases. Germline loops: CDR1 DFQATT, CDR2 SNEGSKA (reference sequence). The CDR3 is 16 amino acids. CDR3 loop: CSAYWTSGGDQETQYF. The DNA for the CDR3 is TGCAGTGCTTACTGGACTAGCGGGGGGGACCAAGAGACCCAGTACTTC.

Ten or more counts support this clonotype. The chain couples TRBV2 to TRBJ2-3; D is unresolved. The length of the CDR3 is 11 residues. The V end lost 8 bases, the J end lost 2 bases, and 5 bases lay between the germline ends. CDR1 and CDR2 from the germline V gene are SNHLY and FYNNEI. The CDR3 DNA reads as TGTGCCAGCGGGTACACAGATACGCAGTATTTT. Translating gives CASGYTDTQYF.

Here the CDR3 DNA reads TGTGCCAGCAGTTACTCCGTCCAGGGGGGCGGGCTCTACGAGCAGTACTTC. Its translation: CASSYSVQGGGLYEQYF. The genes are TRBV6-2 or TRBV6-3 and TRBJ2-7; tentative D call: TRBD1 (7 bases). The CDR3 loop spans 17 amino acids. V was trimmed by 0 bases and J by 3 bases, leaving 18 bases between them. CDR1 is MNHEY and CDR2 is SVGEGT in the germline V gene.

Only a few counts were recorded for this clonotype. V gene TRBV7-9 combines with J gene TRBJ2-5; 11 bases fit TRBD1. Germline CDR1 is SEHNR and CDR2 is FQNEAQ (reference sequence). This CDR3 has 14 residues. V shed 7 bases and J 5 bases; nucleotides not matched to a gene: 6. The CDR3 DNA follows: TGTGCCAGCAAGGTGGGACAGGGGGATGAGACCCAGTACTTC. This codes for CASKVGQGDETQYF. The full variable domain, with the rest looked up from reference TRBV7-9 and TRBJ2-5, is DTGVSQNPRHKITKRGQNVTFRCDPISEHNRLYWYRQTLGQGPEFLTYFQNEAQLEKSRLLSDRFSAERPKGSFSTLEIQRTEQGDSAMYLCASKVGQGDETQYFGPGTRLLVL.

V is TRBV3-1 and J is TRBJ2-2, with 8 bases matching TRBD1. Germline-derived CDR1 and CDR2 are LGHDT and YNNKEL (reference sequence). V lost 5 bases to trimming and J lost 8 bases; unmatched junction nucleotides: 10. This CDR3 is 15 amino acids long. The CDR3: CASSARTGQTGELFF. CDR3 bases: TGTGCCAGCAGCGCTAGGACAGGGCAAACGGGGGAGCTGTTTTTT.

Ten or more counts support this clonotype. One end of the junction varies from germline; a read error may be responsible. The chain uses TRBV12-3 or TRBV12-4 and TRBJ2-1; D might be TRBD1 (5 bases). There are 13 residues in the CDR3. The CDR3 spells CASSLGRGNEQFF. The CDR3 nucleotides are TGTGCCAGCAGCTTAGGAAGGGGCAATGAGCAGTTCTTC.